One and the same sample provided the 32 T cell receptor beta chains below, sequenced in a study of shared clonotypes between healthy human individuals. The data were produced by immunoSEQ multiplex PCR, yet TCRdb's version contains in-frame clones alone and is incomplete. The sample lists 800,000 to 1,200,000 clones, around 78% occurring once. The specimen was memory CD4+ T cells from PBMCs. Subset: CD45RA-negative fraction. These receptors were obtained from a man aged 18 to 29 in good health. Some clones in this sample may be carry-over from other donors' samples.

This clone has only one observation. The V and J genes are TRBV28 and TRBJ1-2, with 9 positions matching TRBD1. V dropped 8 bases and J dropped 6; count of bases not matched to a gene: 4. CDR1 and CDR2 (germline): MDHEN, SYDVKM. This CDR3 contains 12 residues. CDR3 coding DNA: TGTGCCAGCGGACAGGGGTTGCATGGCTACACCTTC. It encodes CASGQGLHGYTF.

For this clone: In the same sample, other DNA sequences code for this CDR3. The V call is TRBV5-1, the J call TRBJ1-2; D is undetermined. The germline V and J ends were trimmed by 0 bases and 4 bases, with 7 bases remaining between them. Germline CDR1 is SGHRS and CDR2 is YFSETQ. The CDR3 length is 13 residues. The CDR3 loop reads CASSLGGAYGYTF. Written as DNA, the CDR3 is TGCGCCAGCAGCTTGGGAGGAGCCTATGGCTACACCTTC.

The V gene is TRBV14, the J gene TRBJ2-3; the D gene could be TRBD1 or TRBD2 (5 bases each). The germline V gene has CDR1 SGHDN and CDR2 FVKESK. V lost 4 bases, J lost 1 base, and 12 bases lay in between. The CDR3 is 15 amino acids. The CDR3, as DNA: TGTGCCAGCAGCCCCGGGGCGCGGGGCACAGATACGCAGTATTTT. Encoded protein: CASSPGARGTDTQYF.

The chain couples TRBV28 to TRBJ1-1; weak D call: TRBD1 (6 bases). The CDR3 length is 14 residues. Germline-derived CDR1 and CDR2 are MDHEN and SYDVKM. Trimming stripped 4 bases from V and 3 bases from J, with 12 bases between. The CDR3 DNA reads TGTGCCAGCAGTTCCGGACAGCTGGACACTGAAGCTTTCTTT. It specifies CASSSGQLDTEAFF.

The V call is TRBV28, the J call TRBJ2-7, with 11 nucleotides matching TRBD2. The CDR3 loop spans 15 amino acids. The junction had 8 bases not matched to a gene; V was cut back by 5 bases and J by 5 bases. Per the germline V gene, CDR1 is MDHEN and CDR2 is SYDVKM. CDR3 amino acids: CASSPLAGEFNEQYF. Written as DNA, the CDR3 is TGTGCCAGCAGTCCACTAGCGGGAGAGTTTAACGAGCAGTACTTC.

The chain has TRBV7-2 and TRBJ2-3; D might be TRBD1 or TRBD2, each matching 6 bases. Between the trimmed V and J ends, which lost 3 bases and 0 bases, there was a span of 10 bases. The germline V gene encodes CDR1 SGHTA and CDR2 FQGNSA. The CDR3 extends over 15 amino acids. As DNA, the CDR3 is TGTGCCAGCAGCTTCGGGGGACACAGCACAGATACGCAGTATTTT. Its protein is CASSFGGHSTDTQYF.

This rearrangement joins TRBV5-1 to TRBJ2-7; 11 bases are a match to TRBD2. Germline CDR1 reads SGHRS; CDR2 reads YFSETQ. Trimming at V came to 0 bases and at J to 2 bases, leaving 4 bases not matched to a gene. This CDR3 has 16 amino acids. This CDR3 reads CASSLGGTSGAYEQYF. CDR3 coding DNA: TGCGCCAGCAGCTTGGGAGGGACTAGCGGAGCCTACGAGCAGTACTTC.

The chain couples TRBV11-2 to TRBJ1-6; no clear D gene. Germline assignment: CDR1 SGHAT and CDR2 FQNNGV. The length of the CDR3 is 17 residues. Trimming removed 4 bases at V and 0 bases at J, with 13 bases between. Here the CDR3 DNA reads TGTGCCAGCAGCTCCCCCCCTGGAAACTCCTATAATTCACCCCTCCACTTT. It yields the protein CASSSPPGNSYNSPLHF.

This clone occurred a few times. The rearrangement uses TRBV6-1 and TRBJ1-3, with D perhaps matching TRBD1 (6 bases). CDR1 and CDR2 from the germline V gene are MNHNS and SASEGT. The CDR3 contains 15 residues. The V and J ends lost 10 bases and 2 bases respectively, with 18 bases between them. Written as DNA, the CDR3 is TGTGCCACCTACTACGGAGGGGGGGCTGGAAACACCATATATTTT. This codes for CATYYGGGAGNTIYF.

V and J are TRBV19 and TRBJ1-1; D is undetermined. Germline V gene sequence: CDR1 LNHDA, CDR2 SQIVND (reference sequence). V lost 7 bases to trimming and J lost 5 bases, with 17 bases between them. CDR3 length: 14 residues. CDR3 in DNA: TGTGCCAGTATGGCCCCCTCCGGGGTGACTGAAGCTTTCTTT. Protein product: CASMAPSGVTEAFF.

The J gene is TRBJ2-3, the V gene TRBV27; 9 nucleotides agree with TRBD2. Germline V gives CDR1 MNHEY, CDR2 SMNVEV (reference sequence). V shed 5 bases and J 5 bases; nucleotides not matched to a gene: 11. The CDR3 length is 16 residues. CDR3 protein: CASSRTAGGRVDTQYF. In DNA form, the CDR3 reads TGTGCCAGCAGTAGAACAGCGGGAGGCCGGGTAGATACGCAGTATTTT.

This rearrangement joins TRBV4-2 to TRBJ1-4, with no clear D. V lost 4 bases to trimming and J lost 0 bases, with 12 bases between them. Germline V gene data show CDR1 as LGHNA and CDR2 as YNFKEQ. The CDR3 has 16 residues. CDR3 bases: TGTGCCAGCAGCCGTGAACAGCTTGCAACTAATGAAAAACTGTTTTTT. Its translation: CASSREQLATNEKLFF.

This clone was detected a few times. The CDR3 bases are TGCGCCAGCAGCTTGGAGGGATCCAACGGCTACACCTTC. It is translated as CASSLEGSNGYTF. The chain links TRBV5-1 to TRBJ1-2; D ambiguous. The CDR3 spans 13 residues. V gave up 0 bases and J gave up 8 bases, with 11 bases separating them. The V gene's germline CDR1 is SGHRS and CDR2 YFSETQ.

The chain links TRBV6-1 to TRBJ2-2; TRBD1 agrees at 8 bases. Germline V gives CDR1 MNHNS, CDR2 SASEGT. V lost 4 bases to trimming and J lost 1 base; unmatched junction nucleotides: 8. CDR3 length equals 17 residues. CDR3 bases: TGTGCCAGCAGTGTACCGACAGGGGCGTTGAACACCGGGGAGCTGTTTTTT. This translates into CASSVPTGALNTGELFF.

The rearrangement joins TRBV9 to TRBJ2-1; no firm D call. The CDR3 has 13 amino acids. V dropped 0 bases and J dropped 7 bases, with 8 bases sitting between them. Germline V gives CDR1 SGDLS, CDR2 YYNGEE. The CDR3 loop is CASSVDWINEQFF. The CDR3 nucleotides read TGTGCCAGCAGCGTAGATTGGATTAATGAGCAGTTCTTC.

The chain employs TRBV7-9 and TRBJ1-1; unclear D gene. V lost 5 bases and J 4 bases, leaving 14 bases between the germline ends. Germline loops: CDR1 SEHNR, CDR2 FQNEAQ (reference sequence). This CDR3 contains 14 residues. In DNA form, the CDR3 reads TGTGCCAGCAGCCGGGATGCGGACTCCACTGAAGCTTTCTTT. Translated: CASSRDADSTEAFF.

Concerning this clone: The sample carries other DNA sequences with the same CDR3. The V call is TRBV6-1, the J call TRBJ1-1; TRBD1 matches at 7 bases. The CDR3 consists of 13 residues. Per germline, CDR1 MNHNS and CDR2 SASEGT. The ends lost 5 bases at V and 4 bases at J; junction bases unmatched: 4. The CDR3, as DNA: TGTGCCAGCAGTCCACAGGGGAGCACTGAAGCTTTCTTT. This translates into CASSPQGSTEAFF.

This clone was detected only a few times. This chain uses TRBV10-1 with TRBJ2-3, with 7 nucleotides matching TRBD2. V was clipped by 9 bases and J by 2 bases; unmatched bases: 8. Germline CDR1 is WNHNN and CDR2 is SYGVQD (reference sequence). The CDR3 sequence is 14 residues long. The CDR3 region has the DNA TGCGCCAGTGCTGCGGGACTAACCACAGATACGCAGTATTTT. Encoded protein: CASAAGLTTDTQYF.

This chain connects TRBV5-1 to TRBJ1-1; a weak D match, TRBD1 (5 bases). Trimming took 3 bases from V and 8 from J, leaving 14 bases between them. There are 13 residues in the CDR3. Germline lookup yields CDR1 SGHRS and CDR2 YFSETQ. This chain's CDR3 is CASSSGREDEAFF. CDR3 nucleotides: TGCGCCAGCAGCTCCGGCAGGGAAGACGAAGCTTTCTTT.

This clone was seen a single time. The V and J genes are TRBV6-1 and TRBJ2-1; unclear D gene. V was trimmed by 7 bases and J by 1 base, leaving 14 bases between them. CDR1 and CDR2 (germline): MNHNS, SASEGT. The CDR3 contains 15 residues. The CDR3 loop reads CASKPLVRSYNEQFF. The CDR3 coding sequence is TGTGCCAGCAAGCCCCTAGTGAGGTCCTACAATGAGCAGTTCTTC.

This clone was seen a few times. The V and J genes are TRBV29-1 and TRBJ2-2; 7 bases are a match to TRBD2. V shed 7 bases, J shed 6 bases, and the junction held 11 bases outside the gene matches. This CDR3 contains 14 residues. CDR1 and CDR2 from the germline V gene are SQVTM and ANQGSEA. Here the CDR3 reads CSAAGLLSAGELFF. DNA of the CDR3: TGCAGCGCCGCGGGACTACTCTCGGCCGGGGAGCTGTTTTTT.

This clone turned up a few times. This rearrangement joins TRBV6-6 to TRBJ2-5; D uncertain. The CDR3 consists of 10 residues. Germline V CDR1 and CDR2: MNHNY, SVGAGI (reference sequence). V lost 4 bases and J 5 bases, leaving 2 bases between the germline ends. The CDR3 protein is CASSFETQYF. CDR3 nucleotides: TGTGCCAGCAGTTTCGAGACCCAGTACTTC.

The rearrangement joins TRBV6-6 to TRBJ1-5, with 7 nucleotides matching TRBD1. V shed 6 bases, J shed 6 bases, and the junction held 8 bases outside the gene matches. The CDR3 is 14 amino acids. The germline gives CDR1 MNHNY, CDR2 SVGAGI (reference sequence). In DNA form, the CDR3 reads TGTGCCAGCAGGGGGACAGCGGTTTCTCAGCCCCAGCATTTT. As protein: CASRGTAVSQPQHF.

The rearrangement links TRBV4-2 to TRBJ2-5, with 7 bases matching TRBD2. Germline CDR1 reads LGHNA; CDR2 reads YNFKEQ. J was trimmed by 2 bases and V by 4 bases; bases with no gene match: 16. The CDR3 is 18 residues long. The CDR3 DNA is TGTGCCAGCAGCCTAACGTCCTCTGCGGGAGTAGGTCAAGAGACCCAGTACTTC. Translation gives CASSLTSSAGVGQETQYF.

The V call is TRBV5-1, the J call TRBJ1-2, with 8 bases aligning to TRBD1. Looked up from germline, CDR1 is SGHRS and CDR2 is YFSETQ. There are 17 residues in the CDR3. Trimming at V came to 1 base and at J to 1 base, leaving 9 bases not matched to a gene. The CDR3 nucleotides are TGCGCCAGCAGCTTGTGGGCATCTACAGGGGGTAACTATGGCTACACCTTC. This translates into CASSLWASTGGNYGYTF. Combining the CDR3 with reference TRBV5-1 and TRBJ1-2 gives the whole variable domain KAGVTQTPRYLIKTRGQQVTLSCSPISGHRSVSWYQQTPGQGLQFLFEYFSETQRNKGNFPGRFSGRQFSNSRSEMNVSTLELGDSALYLCASSLWASTGGNYGYTFGSGTRLTVV.

The chain is built from TRBV2 and TRBJ2-2; a possible D gene is TRBD1 (6 bases). From germline, CDR1 is SNHLY and CDR2 FYNNEI. The CDR3 runs 17 residues. The germline V and J ends were trimmed by 10 bases and 2 bases, with 23 bases remaining between them. The CDR3 loop reads CAIPAQGWRSNTGELFF. The CDR3, as DNA: TGTGCCATCCCGGCACAGGGCTGGCGGAGTAACACCGGGGAGCTGTTTTTT. The full variable domain, rest sourced from reference TRBV2 and TRBJ2-2, is EPEVTQTPSHQVTQMGQEVILRCVPISNHLYFYWYRQILGQKVEFLVSFYNNEISEKSEIFDDQFSVERPDGSNFTLKIRSTKLEDSAMYFCAIPAQGWRSNTGELFFGEGSRLTVL.

V is TRBV7-2 and J is TRBJ1-5, with D possibly TRBD1 on 5 matching bases. The CDR3 is made up of 14 amino acids. CDR1 SGHTA and CDR2 FQGNSA come from the germline V gene. Trimming removed 1 base at V and 9 bases at J, with 13 bases between. CDR3 protein: CASSLVQPGGPQHF. The DNA for the CDR3 is TGTGCCAGCAGCTTAGTACAGCCCGGGGGGCCCCAGCATTTT. Full variable domain (remainder filled in from reference TRBV7-2 and TRBJ1-5): GAGVSQSPSNKVTEKGKDVELRCDPISGHTALYWYRQSLGQGLEFLIYFQGNSAPDKSGLPSDRFSAERTGGSVSTLTIQRTQQEDSAVYLCASSLVQPGGPQHFGDGTRLSIL.

This chain joins TRBV2 and TRBJ1-5, with TRBD1 matching 8 bases. CDR3 size: 15 residues. The J segment lost 5 bases and the V segment lost 6 bases, leaving 9 bases of the junction unmatched. Germline CDR1 is SNHLY and CDR2 is FYNNEI. The chain's CDR3 is CASRGQGVRDQPQHF. The CDR3 DNA follows: TGTGCCAGCAGAGGACAGGGAGTGAGGGATCAGCCCCAGCATTTT.

This clone was seen ten or more times. The CDR3 DNA reads TGTGCCAGCAGTATAAACGGACAGGGGGCACAGTATTTT. Translating gives CASSINGQGAQYF. This chain uses TRBV27 with TRBJ2-3; 11 bases align to TRBD1. From germline, CDR1 is MNHEY and CDR2 SMNVEV (reference sequence). The CDR3 spans 13 residues. The ends lost 5 bases at V and 12 bases at J; junction bases unmatched: 7.

The J gene is TRBJ1-1, the V gene TRBV4-3; 11 bases line up with TRBD1. Germline V lookup: CDR1 LGHNA, CDR2 YSLEER. After removal of 4 bases from V and 5 bases from J, the junction contained 3 bases not matched to a gene. The CDR3 sequence is 14 residues long. As DNA, the CDR3 is TGCGCCAGCAGCCTGGGACAGGGGGGTACTGAAGCTTTCTTT. Residues: CASSLGQGGTEAFF.

CDR3 in amino acids: CASSLETGTIYGYTF. In nucleotides, the CDR3 is TGTGCCAGCAGCTTAGAAACAGGGACTATCTATGGCTACACCTTC. This chain uses TRBV7-2 with TRBJ1-2; D may be TRBD1 (6 bases). The CDR3 runs to 15 residues. The germline V and J ends were trimmed by 1 base and 4 bases, with 13 bases remaining between them. The germline V gene encodes CDR1 SGHTA and CDR2 FQGNSA.

V is TRBV7-2 and J is TRBJ2-5, with 8 positions matching TRBD2. V was clipped by 5 bases and J by 1 base; unmatched bases: 3. Germline CDR1 SGHTA, CDR2 FQGNSA. The CDR3 has 14 amino acids. The CDR3 loop is CASSRGGPQETQYF. The CDR3 DNA sequence: TGTGCCAGCAGCCGGGGGGGACCCCAAGAGACCCAGTACTTC.